What follows describes a single T cell receptor beta chain. The source of the sample is a study of blood T cell repertoires in COVID-19. Study overall: The United States, Italy and Spain provided the acute and convalescent COVID-19 samples. The analysed material was cDNA or gDNA that came from T cells, B-cell-depleted T cells, or PBMCs.

Germline CDR1 LNHDA, CDR2 SQIVND (reference sequence). Between the trimmed V and J ends, which lost 2 bases and 3 bases, there was a span of 13 bases. This CDR3 is built from 15 residues. As originally analysed: Amplifying reference gene primers gave estimates of nucleated cell counts. Measured with immunoSEQ multiplex PCR; TCRdb has only the in-frame clones, and not every one. Clone size and V and J calls were adopted from that table, with D and trimming inferred from the DNA. The data contain 84,000 or so clones, around four fifths of them singletons. Sequencing was performed on peripheral blood. The receptor was derived from a human donor in a cohort sampled during active COVID-19. The chain joins TRBV19 to TRBJ1-1; no definite D call. CDR3 protein: CASSIYTGIDTEAFF. Here the CDR3 DNA reads TGTGCCAGTAGTATATATACGGGGATTGACACTGAAGCTTTCTTT.